These T cell receptor beta chains were read from a single sample in a study of spatial heterogeneity in lung cancer. One entry per CDR3 protein, called by TCRdb with MiXCR from the 5' RACE reads. The sample includes about 80,000 distinct CDR3 sequences, approximately 21% of them seen just once. The sequences come from PBMCs, collected at surgery. These receptors were taken from a male donor with early-stage non-small cell lung cancer. Both conserved end residues are part of each CDR3. The D gene is left open where the match is weak.

d_gene	v_gene	len	j_gene	CDR3aa
TRBD2	TRBV7-2	15	TRBJ2-3	CASSRGVTGTDTQYF
NA	TRBV19	11	TRBJ1-2	CATSSSYGYTF
NA	TRBV3-1	15	TRBJ2-7	CASSQEKLGIGEQYF
TRBD2	TRBV28	15	TRBJ2-3	CASSLILAGTDTQYF
NA	TRBV20-1	12	TRBJ2-7	CSAKDSPYEQYF
NA	TRBV5-8	14	TRBJ2-7	CASSFPGDPYEQYF
NA	TRBV5-6	14	TRBJ2-7	CASSLRTSSYEQYF
NA	TRBV15	15	TRBJ2-5	CATSREGSGTGTQYF
NA	TRBV5-1	16	TRBJ2-7	CASRPAGFPGGDEQYF
NA	TRBV7-6	15	TRBJ1-1	CASSSGQVMNTEAFF
NA	TRBV2	12	TRBJ1-1	CAGSQQNTEAFF
NA	TRBV10-3	12	TRBJ2-5	CAISESEETQYF
TRBD1	TRBV12-3/TRBV12-4	16	TRBJ1-1	CASSPSGTVTNTEAFF
NA	TRBV11-3	13	TRBJ2-1	CASSWEGDNEQFF